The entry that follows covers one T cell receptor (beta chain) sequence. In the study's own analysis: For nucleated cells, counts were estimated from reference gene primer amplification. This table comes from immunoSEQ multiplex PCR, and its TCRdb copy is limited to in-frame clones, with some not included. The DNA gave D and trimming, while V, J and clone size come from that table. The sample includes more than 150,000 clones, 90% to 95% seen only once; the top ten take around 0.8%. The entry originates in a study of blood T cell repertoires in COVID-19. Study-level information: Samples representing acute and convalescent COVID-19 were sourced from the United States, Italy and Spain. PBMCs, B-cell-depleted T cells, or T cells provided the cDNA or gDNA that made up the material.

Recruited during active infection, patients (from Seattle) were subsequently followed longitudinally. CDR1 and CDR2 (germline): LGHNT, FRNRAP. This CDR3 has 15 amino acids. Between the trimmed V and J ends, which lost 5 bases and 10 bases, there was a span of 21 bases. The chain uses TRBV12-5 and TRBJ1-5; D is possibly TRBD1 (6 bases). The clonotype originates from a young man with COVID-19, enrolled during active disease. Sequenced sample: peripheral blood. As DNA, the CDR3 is TGTGCTAGTGGTCCAACAGGGACCGGCAGGTCACCCCAGCATTTT. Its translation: CASGPTGTGRSPQHF. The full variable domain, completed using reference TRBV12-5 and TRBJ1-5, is DARVTQTPRHKVTEMGQEVTMRCQPILGHNTVFWYRQTMMQGLELLAYFRNRAPLDDSGMPKDRFSAEMPDATLATLKIQPSEPRDSAVYFCASGPTGTGRSPQHFGDGTRLSIL.